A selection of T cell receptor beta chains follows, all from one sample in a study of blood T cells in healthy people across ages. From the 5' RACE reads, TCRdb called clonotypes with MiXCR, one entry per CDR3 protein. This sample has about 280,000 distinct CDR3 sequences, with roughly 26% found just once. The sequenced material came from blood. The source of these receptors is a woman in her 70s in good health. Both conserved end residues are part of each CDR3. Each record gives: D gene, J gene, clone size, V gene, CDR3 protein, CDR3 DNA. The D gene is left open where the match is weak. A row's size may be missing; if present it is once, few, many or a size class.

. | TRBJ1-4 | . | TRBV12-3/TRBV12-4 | CASSRDKDSWATNEKLFF | TGTGCCAGCAGCAGGGACAAAGACTCTTGGGCGACTAATGAAAAACTGTTTTTT
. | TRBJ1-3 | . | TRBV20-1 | CSAPDPGNTIYF | TGCAGTGCCCCGGACCCTGGAAACACCATATATTTT
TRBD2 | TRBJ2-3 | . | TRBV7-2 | CASSQMGTSRITDTQYF | TGTGCCAGCAGCCAAATGGGGACTAGCAGAATCACAGATACGCAGTATTTT
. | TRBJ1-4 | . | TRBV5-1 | CASSWRTAATNEKLFF | TGCGCCAGCAGTTGGAGGACAGCCGCAACTAATGAAAAACTGTTTTTT
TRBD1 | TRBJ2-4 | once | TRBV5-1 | CASSLGTGDVDIQYF | TGCGCCAGCAGCCTCGGGACAGGGGATGTGGACATTCAGTACTTC
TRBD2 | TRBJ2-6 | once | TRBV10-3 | CAISQGLAGGGGANALTF | TGTGCCATCAGTCAAGGACTAGCGGGAGGAGGTGGGGCCAACGCCCTGACTTTC
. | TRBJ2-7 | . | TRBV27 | CASREVDSSYEQYF | TGTGCCAGCAGGGAAGTCGACAGCTCCTACGAGCAGTACTTC
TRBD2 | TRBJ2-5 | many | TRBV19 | CASRGLAGEETQYF | TGTGCCAGTAGGGGACTAGCGGGAGAGGAGACCCAGTACTTC
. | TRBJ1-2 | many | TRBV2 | CASSEKGGYTF | TGTGCCAGCAGTGAAAAAGGTGGCTACACCTTC
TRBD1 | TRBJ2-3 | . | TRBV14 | CASSPMTGTGGTDTQYF | TGTGCCAGCAGCCCGATGACCGGGACAGGGGGCACAGATACGCAGTATTTT
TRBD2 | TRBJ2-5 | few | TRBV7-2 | CASSLSSGTSLPQETQYF | TGTGCCAGCAGCTTAAGTTCTGGGACTAGCTTGCCCCAAGAGACCCAGTACTTC
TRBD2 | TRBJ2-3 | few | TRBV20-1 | CSAIKLAGPTDTQYF | TGCAGTGCTATTAAACTAGCGGGACCCACAGATACGCAGTATTTT
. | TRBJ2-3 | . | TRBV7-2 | CASRGDTATQYF | TGTGCCAGCAGGGGGGACACAGCTACGCAGTATTTT
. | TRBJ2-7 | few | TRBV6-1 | CASSGRTVRAYEQYF | TGTGCCAGCAGTGGGAGGACAGTTAGAGCCTACGAGCAGTACTTC
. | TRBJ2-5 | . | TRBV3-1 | CASSQDGGGWETQYF | TGTGCCAGCAGCCAAGACGGGGGTGGATGGGAGACCCAGTACTTC
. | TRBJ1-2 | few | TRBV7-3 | CASSLTASPYGYTF | TGTGCCAGCAGCTTAACCGCCAGTCCCTATGGCTACACCTTC
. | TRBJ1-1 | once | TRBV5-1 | CASSRQDQNTEAFF | TGCGCCAGCAGTAGACAGGACCAGAACACTGAAGCTTTCTTT
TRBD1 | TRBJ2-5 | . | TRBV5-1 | CASSLDGQGKETQYF | TGCGCCAGCAGCTTGGACGGACAGGGGAAAGAGACCCAGTACTTC
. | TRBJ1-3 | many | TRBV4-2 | CASSQGASGNTIYF | TGTGCCAGCAGCCAGGGGGCCTCTGGAAACACCATATATTTT
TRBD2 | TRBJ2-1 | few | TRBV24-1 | CATSDLSGRGSYNEQFF | TGTGCCACCAGTGACCTTAGCGGGAGAGGGTCCTACAATGAGCAGTTCTTC
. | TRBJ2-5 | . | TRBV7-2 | CASSATAVPGETQYF | TGTGCCAGCAGCGCTACAGCGGTCCCAGGGGAGACCCAGTACTTC
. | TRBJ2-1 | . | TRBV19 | CASSIRASNNEQFF | TGTGCCAGTAGTATCCGGGCATCCAACAATGAGCAGTTCTTC
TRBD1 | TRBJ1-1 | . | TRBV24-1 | CATSAAGGGEAFF | TGTGCCACCAGTGCTGCAGGGGGCGGTGAAGCTTTCTTT
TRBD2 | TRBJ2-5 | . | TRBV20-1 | CSASGRAWETQYF | TGCAGTGCTAGCGGGAGGGCCTGGGAGACCCAGTACTTC
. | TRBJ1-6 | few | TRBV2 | CASKGGQASPLHF | TGTGCCAGCAAAGGGGGTCAGGCTTCACCCCTCCACTTT
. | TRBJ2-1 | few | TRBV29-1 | CSVQGMLEVWGSYNEQFF | TGCAGCGTGCAAGGGATGTTGGAAGTCTGGGGCTCCTACAATGAGCAGTTCTTC
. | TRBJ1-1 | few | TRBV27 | CASSPLIPTGSSMSTEAFF | TGTGCCAGCAGTCCGCTTATTCCGACAGGCTCCTCCATGAGCACTGAAGCTTTCTTT
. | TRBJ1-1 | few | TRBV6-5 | CASSYFAGNTEAFF | TGTGCCAGCAGTTACTTTGCAGGGAACACTGAAGCTTTCTTT
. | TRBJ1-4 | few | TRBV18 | CASRRATNEKLFF | TGTGCCAGCCGAAGGGCAACTAATGAAAAACTGTTTTTT
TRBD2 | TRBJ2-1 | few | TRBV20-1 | CSASRLAGGYNEQFF | TGCAGTGCTAGTCGTCTAGCGGGAGGGTACAATGAGCAGTTCTTC
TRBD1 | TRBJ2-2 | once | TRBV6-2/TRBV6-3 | CASSFLGQGTGELFF | TGTGCCAGCTCTTTTTTGGGACAGGGAACCGGGGAGCTGTTTTTT
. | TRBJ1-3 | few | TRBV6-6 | CASSYPLSSGNTIYF | TGTGCCAGCAGTTACCCCCTGAGCTCTGGAAACACCATATATTTT
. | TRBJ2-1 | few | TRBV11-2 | CASSSLEAFSYNEQFF | TGTGCCAGCAGCTCCTTGGAGGCCTTCTCCTACAATGAGCAGTTCTTC